The 14 T cell receptor beta chains in this list originate from one sample, sequenced in a study of blood T cell repertoires in COVID-19. Libraries were prepared by immunoSEQ multiplex PCR; TCRdb keeps only in-frame clonotypes and omits some of them. The sample yields 60,000 to 65,000 clones, about 75% seen once. Sequenced material: peripheral blood. All receptors derive from a woman over 75 with acute or convalescent COVID-19.

This clone has a handful of counts. This chain uses TRBV24-1 with TRBJ2-7; tentatively, D is TRBD2 (5 bases). The V gene lost 7 bases and the J gene lost 3 bases, with 12 bases spanning the gap. CDR1 is KGHDR and CDR2 is SFDVKD in the germline V gene. This CDR3 spans 13 amino acids. CDR3 region: CATSAGSFYEQYF. The CDR3 region has the DNA TGTGCCACCAGCGCGGGTTCTTTCTACGAGCAGTACTTC.

Remarks on this clone: An end of the junction does not agree with germline; a read error may underlie this. The chain links TRBV7-7 to TRBJ2-3; D is undetermined. The CDR3 spans 13 residues. Germline CDR1 and CDR2: SSHAT and FNYEAQ (reference sequence). The CDR3 DNA reads TGTGCTAGCAGCTTAGCACCCAGGGATACGCAGTATTTT. Protein product: CASSLAPRDTQYF.

V usage is TRBV4-2 and J usage is TRBJ1-4, with D possibly TRBD1 on 5 matching bases. The germline gives CDR1 LGHNA, CDR2 YNFKEQ. Trimming pared 4 bases from V and 8 bases from J, leaving 20 bases between. This CDR3 has 16 amino acids. The CDR3 DNA sequence: TGTGCCAGCAGCCGCGAGTCTACCAGGGAGGGGGAAAAACTGTTTTTT. It codes for CASSRESTREGEKLFF.

The genes are TRBV13 and TRBJ2-2; the match to TRBD1 covers 10 bases. From germline, CDR1 is PRHDT and CDR2 FYEKMQ (reference sequence). J gave up 5 bases and V 5 bases, and 8 bases lay outside the gene matches. There are 16 residues in the CDR3. CDR3 sequence: CASSPGGQGVTGELFF. CDR3 in DNA: TGTGCCAGCAGCCCAGGAGGACAGGGGGTGACCGGGGAGCTGTTTTTT.

The V gene is TRBV24-1, the J gene TRBJ2-3; 7 bases match TRBD2. The CDR3 is 15 residues long. The trim removed 5 bases at V and 1 base at J, leaving 5 bases unmatched. Germline values: CDR1 KGHDR, CDR2 SFDVKD. In DNA form, the CDR3 reads TGTGCCACCAGTGGGAGCGCGGGAGGCACAGATACGCAGTATTTT. Protein: CATSGSAGGTDTQYF.

The rearrangement joins TRBV7-8 to TRBJ2-2; a possible D gene is TRBD2 (5 bases). This CDR3 contains 15 residues. CDR1 SGHVS and CDR2 FQNEAQ come from the germline V gene. Trimming stripped 7 bases from V and 1 base from J, with 13 bases between. The CDR3, as DNA: TGTGCCAGCACCCACACGGACTTGAACACCGGGGAGCTGTTTTTT. Translated: CASTHTDLNTGELFF. The full variable domain, rest sourced from reference TRBV7-8 and TRBJ2-2, is GAGVSQSPRYKVAKRGQDVALRCDPISGHVSLFWYQQALGQGPEFLTYFQNEAQLDKSGLPSDRFFAERPEGSVSTLKIQRTQQEDSAVYLCASTHTDLNTGELFFGEGSRLTVL.

This chain joins TRBV2 and TRBJ2-4; a possible D gene is TRBD2 (6 bases). Per germline, CDR1 SNHLY and CDR2 FYNNEI. The CDR3 extends over 15 amino acids. V was pared by 5 bases and J by 6 bases, with 17 bases between. This chain's CDR3 is CASSPLAGTGNIQYF. The CDR3 nucleotides read TGTGCCAGCAGTCCCTTAGCCGGGACTGGAAACATTCAGTACTTC.

The V and J genes are TRBV5-1 and TRBJ2-1; 13 bases match TRBD2. Trimming at V came to 0 bases and at J to 0 bases, leaving 9 bases not matched to a gene. The germline V gene encodes CDR1 SGHRS and CDR2 YFSETQ. This CDR3 is built from 20 residues. CDR3 protein: CASSLAWTSGRRSSYNEQFF. For the CDR3, the DNA is TGCGCCAGCAGCTTGGCCTGGACTAGCGGGAGACGAAGCTCCTACAATGAGCAGTTCTTC. Combining the CDR3 with reference TRBV5-1 and TRBJ2-1 gives the whole variable domain KAGVTQTPRYLIKTRGQQVTLSCSPISGHRSVSWYQQTPGQGLQFLFEYFSETQRNKGNFPGRFSGRQFSNSRSEMNVSTLELGDSALYLCASSLAWTSGRRSSYNEQFFGPGTRLTVL.

This chain joins TRBV7-2 and TRBJ2-1; tentatively, D is TRBD2 (6 bases). Trimming cost V 4 bases and J 6 bases, with 19 bases left between them. Per the germline V gene, CDR1 is SGHTA and CDR2 is FQGNSA. CDR3 size: 16 residues. The DNA of the CDR3 is TGTGCCAGCAGCTCCATGGGACTCCTTGGGGGCAATGAGCAGTTCTTC. It specifies CASSSMGLLGGNEQFF.

The J gene is TRBJ2-1, the V gene TRBV2, with D perhaps matching TRBD1 (6 bases). The germline CDR1 and CDR2 sequences are SNHLY and FYNNEI. CDR3 length: 15 residues. V shed 5 bases and J shed 0 bases, with 11 bases lying between them. The CDR3 spells CASSTDRSSYNEQFF. The CDR3 coding sequence is TGTGCCAGCAGTACCGACAGGAGCTCCTACAATGAGCAGTTCTTC.

The V and J genes are TRBV18 and TRBJ1-1, with TRBD1 matching 7 bases. The V gene end was trimmed by 3 bases and the J gene end by 3 bases; junction bases not matched to a gene: 13. The CDR3 covers 17 residues. Germline V gene lookup returns CDR1 KGHSH and CDR2 LQKENI. The CDR3 loop is CASSPPGQIAWDTEAFF. The CDR3 nucleotides are TGTGCCAGCTCACCCCCGGGACAGATTGCGTGGGACACTGAAGCTTTCTTT.

CDR3 residues: CASSSPKQETQYF. CDR3 nucleotide sequence: TGTGCCAGCAGCTCTCCTAAGCAAGAGACCCAGTACTTC. The gene calls are TRBV7-6 and TRBJ2-5; D gene uncertain. Trimming shortened V by 4 bases and J by 2 bases, and 8 bases separated the two germline ends. The V gene's germline CDR1 is SGHVS and CDR2 FNYEAQ. This CDR3 has 13 amino acids.

The genes are TRBV28 and TRBJ1-5; D perhaps matches TRBD1 (5 bases). This CDR3 comprises 15 residues. The germline CDR1 and CDR2 sequences are MDHEN and SYDVKM. Trimming removed 4 bases at V and 4 bases at J, with 14 bases between. CDR3 residues: CASSSGSPRNQPQHF. The CDR3 DNA sequence: TGTGCCAGCAGTTCAGGGTCCCCCAGGAATCAGCCCCAGCATTTT.

The chain recombines TRBV19 with TRBJ1-5; 7 bases align to TRBD1. The V gene end was trimmed by 5 bases and the J gene end by 1 base; junction bases not matched to a gene: 8. This CDR3 is 16 amino acids long. CDR1 is LNHDA, CDR2 SQIVND, per germline (reference sequence). DNA for the CDR3: TGTGCCAGTAGTGGCCGGGGGACAGCGAGCAATCAGCCCCAGCATTTT. Amino acids: CASSGRGTASNQPQHF.